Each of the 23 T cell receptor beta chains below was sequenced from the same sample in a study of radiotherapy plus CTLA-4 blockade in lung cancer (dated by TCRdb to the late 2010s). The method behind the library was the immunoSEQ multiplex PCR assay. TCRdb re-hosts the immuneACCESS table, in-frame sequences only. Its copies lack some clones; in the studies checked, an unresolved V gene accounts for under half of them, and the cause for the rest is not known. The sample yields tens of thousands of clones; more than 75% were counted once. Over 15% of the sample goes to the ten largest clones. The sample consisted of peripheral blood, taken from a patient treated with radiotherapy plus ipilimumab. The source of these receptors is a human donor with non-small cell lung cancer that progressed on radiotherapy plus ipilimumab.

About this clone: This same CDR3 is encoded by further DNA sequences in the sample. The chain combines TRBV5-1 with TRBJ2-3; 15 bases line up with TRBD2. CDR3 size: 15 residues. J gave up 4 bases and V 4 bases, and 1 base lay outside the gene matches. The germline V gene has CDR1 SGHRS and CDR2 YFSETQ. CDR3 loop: CASSRTSGRADTQYF. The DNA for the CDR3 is TGCGCCAGCAGCCGGACTAGCGGGAGGGCAGATACGCAGTATTTT.

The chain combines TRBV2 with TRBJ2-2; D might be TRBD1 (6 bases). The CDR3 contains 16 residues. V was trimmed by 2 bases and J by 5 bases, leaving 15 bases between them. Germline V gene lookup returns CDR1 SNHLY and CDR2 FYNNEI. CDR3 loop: CASSEMKGVSTGELFF. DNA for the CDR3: TGTGCCAGCAGTGAAATGAAGGGGGTTTCGACCGGGGAGCTGTTTTTT.

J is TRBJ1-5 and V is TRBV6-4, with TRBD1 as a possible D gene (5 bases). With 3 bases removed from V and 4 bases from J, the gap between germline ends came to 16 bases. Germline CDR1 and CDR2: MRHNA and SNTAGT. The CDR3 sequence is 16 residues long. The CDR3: CASSDSHGAGNQPQHF. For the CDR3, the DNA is TGTGCCAGCAGTGATTCGCACGGGGCTGGGAATCAGCCCCAGCATTTT.

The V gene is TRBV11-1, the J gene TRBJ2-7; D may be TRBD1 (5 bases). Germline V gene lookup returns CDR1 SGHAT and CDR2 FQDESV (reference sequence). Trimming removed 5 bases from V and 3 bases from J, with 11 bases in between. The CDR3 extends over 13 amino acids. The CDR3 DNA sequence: TGTGCCAGCAGCAAACCCACAGGCTACGAGCAGTACTTC. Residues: CASSKPTGYEQYF.

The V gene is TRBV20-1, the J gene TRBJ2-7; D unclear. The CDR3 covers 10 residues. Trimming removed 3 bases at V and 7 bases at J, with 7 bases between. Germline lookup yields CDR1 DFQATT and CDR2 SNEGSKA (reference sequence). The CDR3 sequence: CSASVAEQYF. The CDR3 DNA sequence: TGCAGTGCTAGTGTGGCTGAGCAGTACTTC.

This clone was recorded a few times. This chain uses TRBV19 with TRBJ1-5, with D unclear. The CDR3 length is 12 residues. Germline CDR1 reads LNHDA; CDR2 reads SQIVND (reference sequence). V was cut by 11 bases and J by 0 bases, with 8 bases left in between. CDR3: CAGGYSNQPQHF. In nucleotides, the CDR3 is TGTGCCGGCGGTTATAGCAATCAGCCCCAGCATTTT.

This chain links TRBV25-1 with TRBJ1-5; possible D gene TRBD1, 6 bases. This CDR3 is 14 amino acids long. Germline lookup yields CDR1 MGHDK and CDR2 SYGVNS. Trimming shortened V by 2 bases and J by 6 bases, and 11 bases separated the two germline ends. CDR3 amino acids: CASSEVGAGQPQHF. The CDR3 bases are TGTGCCAGCAGTGAAGTGGGGGCCGGTCAGCCCCAGCATTTT. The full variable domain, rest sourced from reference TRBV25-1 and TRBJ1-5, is EADIYQTPRYLVIGTGKKITLECSQTMGHDKMYWYQQDPGMELHLIHYSYGVNSTEKGDLSSESTVSRIRTEHFPLTLESARPSHTSQYLCASSEVGAGQPQHFGDGTRLSIL.

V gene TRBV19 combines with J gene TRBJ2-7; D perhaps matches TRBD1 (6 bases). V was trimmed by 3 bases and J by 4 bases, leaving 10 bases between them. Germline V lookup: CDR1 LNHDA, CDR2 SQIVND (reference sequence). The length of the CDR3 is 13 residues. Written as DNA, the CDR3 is TGTGCCAGTAGTATCCGCAGGGGTTACGAGCAGTACTTC. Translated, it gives CASSIRRGYEQYF.

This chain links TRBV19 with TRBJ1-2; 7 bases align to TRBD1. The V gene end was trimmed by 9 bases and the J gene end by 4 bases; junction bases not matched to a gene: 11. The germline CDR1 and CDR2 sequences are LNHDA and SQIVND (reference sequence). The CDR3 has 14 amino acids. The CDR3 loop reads CASQPGGISYGYTF. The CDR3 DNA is TGTGCCAGCCAACCAGGGGGTATCTCCTATGGCTACACCTTC.

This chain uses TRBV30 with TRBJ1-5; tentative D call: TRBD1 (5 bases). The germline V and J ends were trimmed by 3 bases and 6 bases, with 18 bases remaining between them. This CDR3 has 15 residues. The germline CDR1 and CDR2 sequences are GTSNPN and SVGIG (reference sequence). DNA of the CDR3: TGTGCCTGGAGCGGTGCCACATCCGGGGGTCAGCCCCAGCATTTT. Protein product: CAWSGATSGGQPQHF.

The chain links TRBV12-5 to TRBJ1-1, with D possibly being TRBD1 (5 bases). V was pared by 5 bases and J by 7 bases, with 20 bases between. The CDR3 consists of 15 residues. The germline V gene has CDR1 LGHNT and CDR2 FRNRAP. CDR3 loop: CASGGVGQGSDEAFF. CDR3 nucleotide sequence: TGTGCTAGTGGTGGGGTGGGGCAGGGTTCGGATGAAGCTTTCTTT.

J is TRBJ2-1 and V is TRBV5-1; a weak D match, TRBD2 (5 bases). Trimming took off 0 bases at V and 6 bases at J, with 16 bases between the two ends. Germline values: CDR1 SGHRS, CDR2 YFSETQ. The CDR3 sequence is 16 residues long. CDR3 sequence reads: CASSLGGGLAGNEQFF. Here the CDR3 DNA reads TGCGCCAGCAGCTTGGGAGGCGGGCTAGCCGGCAATGAGCAGTTCTTC.

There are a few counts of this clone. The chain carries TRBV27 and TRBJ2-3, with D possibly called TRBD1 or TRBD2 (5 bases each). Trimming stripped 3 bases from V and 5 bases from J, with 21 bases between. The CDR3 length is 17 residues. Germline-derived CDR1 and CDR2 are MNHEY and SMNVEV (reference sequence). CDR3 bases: TGTGCCAGCAGTTTGCGGGCAGGGTTCGGTATGTTAGATACGCAGTATTTT. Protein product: CASSLRAGFGMLDTQYF.

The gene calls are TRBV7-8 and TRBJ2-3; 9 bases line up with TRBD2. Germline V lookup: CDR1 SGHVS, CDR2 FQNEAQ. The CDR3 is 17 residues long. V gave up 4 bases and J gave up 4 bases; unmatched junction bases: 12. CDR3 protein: CASSSVPLAGLADTQYF. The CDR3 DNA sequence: TGTGCCAGCAGCTCCGTCCCTCTAGCGGGACTGGCAGATACGCAGTATTTT.

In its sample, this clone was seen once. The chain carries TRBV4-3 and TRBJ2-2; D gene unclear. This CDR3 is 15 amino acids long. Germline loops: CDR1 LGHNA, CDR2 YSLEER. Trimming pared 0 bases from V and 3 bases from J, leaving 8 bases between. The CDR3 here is CASSQDGRYTGELFF. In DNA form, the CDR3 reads TGCGCCAGCAGCCAAGACGGCCGGTACACCGGGGAGCTGTTTTTT.

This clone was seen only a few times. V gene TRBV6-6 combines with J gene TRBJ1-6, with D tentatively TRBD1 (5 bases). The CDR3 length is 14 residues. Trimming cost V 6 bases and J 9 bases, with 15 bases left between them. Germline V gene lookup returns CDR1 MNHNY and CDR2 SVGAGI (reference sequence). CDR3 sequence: CASRDQGGGSPLHF. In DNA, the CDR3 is TGTGCCAGCAGGGATCAGGGTGGAGGTTCACCCCTCCACTTT.

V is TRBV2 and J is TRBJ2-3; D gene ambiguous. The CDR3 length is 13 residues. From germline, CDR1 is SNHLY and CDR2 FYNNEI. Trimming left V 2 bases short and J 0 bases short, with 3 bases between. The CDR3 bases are TGTGCCAGCAGTGAACTCAGCACAGATACGCAGTATTTT. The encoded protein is CASSELSTDTQYF.

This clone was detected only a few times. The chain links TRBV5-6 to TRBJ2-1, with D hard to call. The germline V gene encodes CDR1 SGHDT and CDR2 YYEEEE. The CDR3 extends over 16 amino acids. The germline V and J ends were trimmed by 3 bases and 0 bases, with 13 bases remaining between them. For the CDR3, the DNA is TGTGCCAGCAGCTCCTTCCAGGATTACTCCTACAATGAGCAGTTCTTC. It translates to CASSSFQDYSYNEQFF. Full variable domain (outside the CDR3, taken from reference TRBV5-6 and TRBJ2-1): DAGVTQSPTHLIKTRGQQVTLRCSPKSGHDTVSWYQQALGQGPQFIFQYYEEEERQRGNFPDRFSGHQFPNYSSELNVNALLLGDSALYLCASSSFQDYSYNEQFFGPGTRLTVL.

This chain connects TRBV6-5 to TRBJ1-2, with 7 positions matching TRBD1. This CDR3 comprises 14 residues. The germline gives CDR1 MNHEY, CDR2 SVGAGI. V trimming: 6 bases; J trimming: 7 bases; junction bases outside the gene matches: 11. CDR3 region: CASSPSRGMVGYTF. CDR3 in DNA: TGTGCCAGCAGCCCGAGCAGGGGGATGGTTGGCTACACCTTC.

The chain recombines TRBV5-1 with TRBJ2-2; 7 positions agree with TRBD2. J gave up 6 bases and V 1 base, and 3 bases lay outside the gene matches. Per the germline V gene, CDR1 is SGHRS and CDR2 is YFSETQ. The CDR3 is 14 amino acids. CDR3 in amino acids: CASSLRSGAGELFF. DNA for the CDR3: TGCGCCAGCAGCTTGAGAAGCGGGGCCGGGGAGCTGTTTTTT. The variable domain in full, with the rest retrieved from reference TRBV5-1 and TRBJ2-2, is KAGVTQTPRYLIKTRGQQVTLSCSPISGHRSVSWYQQTPGQGLQFLFEYFSETQRNKGNFPGRFSGRQFSNSRSEMNVSTLELGDSALYLCASSLRSGAGELFFGEGSRLTVL.

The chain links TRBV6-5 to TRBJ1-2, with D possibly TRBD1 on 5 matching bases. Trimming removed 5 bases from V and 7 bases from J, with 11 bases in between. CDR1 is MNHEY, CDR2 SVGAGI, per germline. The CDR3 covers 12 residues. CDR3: CASSGAAGGYTF. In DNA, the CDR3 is TGTGCCAGCAGTGGGGCGGCTGGTGGCTACACCTTC.

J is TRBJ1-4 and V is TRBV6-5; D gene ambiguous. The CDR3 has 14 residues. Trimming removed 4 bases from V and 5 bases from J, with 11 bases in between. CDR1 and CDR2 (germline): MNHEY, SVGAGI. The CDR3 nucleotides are TGTGCCAGCAGTTTGATTTCTACAAATGAAAAACTGTTTTTT. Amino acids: CASSLISTNEKLFF.

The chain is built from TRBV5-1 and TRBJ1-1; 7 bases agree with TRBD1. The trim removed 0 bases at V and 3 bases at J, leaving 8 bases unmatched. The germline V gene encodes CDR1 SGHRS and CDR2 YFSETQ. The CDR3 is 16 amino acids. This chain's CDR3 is CASSLGGGVMYTEAFF. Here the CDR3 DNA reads TGCGCCAGCAGCTTGGGAGGGGGCGTTATGTACACTGAAGCTTTCTTT.